The 4 T cell receptor beta chains below were found in one sample sequenced in a study of cytomegalovirus exposure and HLA in healthy donors. 13 Jbeta primers and 60 Vbeta primers were used for the PCR. TCRdb keeps only in-frame clones here, not all; method: immunoSEQ multiplex PCR. The profile covers fewer than 200,000 clones, with 80% to 85% appearing a single time and approximately 2.2% taken by the ten largest. Specimen: PBMCs. The receptors originated from a male donor in good health and CMV-seronegative.

The rearrangement links TRBV5-6 to TRBJ2-3; D may be TRBD2 (5 bases). Deletions cut 1 base from V and 2 bases from J, with 11 bases between. CDR1 SGHDT and CDR2 YYEEEE come from the germline V gene. The CDR3 contains 15 residues. Here the CDR3 reads CASSLPQRPTDTQYF. The CDR3 nucleotides read TGTGCCAGCAGCTTGCCCCAGCGGCCCACAGATACGCAGTATTTT.

The chain uses TRBV5-1 and TRBJ2-2; 11 nucleotides line up with TRBD1. The length of the CDR3 is 15 residues. The germline CDR1 and CDR2 sequences are SGHRS and YFSETQ. Unmatched junction bases numbered 3, after V lost 4 bases and J lost 4 bases. The CDR3 nucleotides read TGCGCCAGCAGCGTGGACAGGGGGCCCACCGGGGAGCTGTTTTTT. Protein: CASSVDRGPTGELFF.

The chain links TRBV10-2 to TRBJ1-1; 7 bases are a match to TRBD1. Germline V gene data show CDR1 as WSHSY and CDR2 as SAAADI. V lost 8 bases and J lost 0; bases outside the gene matches: 3. The length of the CDR3 is 13 residues. The CDR3 protein is CASRDSLNTEAFF. The CDR3 bases are TGCGCCAGCCGGGACAGTTTGAACACTGAAGCTTTCTTT.

V gene TRBV5-5 combines with J gene TRBJ1-2; D remains ambiguous. Germline assignment: CDR1 SGHKS and CDR2 YYEKEE (reference sequence). The CDR3 has 16 residues. V lost 0 bases and J 2 bases, leaving 14 bases between the germline ends. In DNA form, the CDR3 reads TGTGCCAGCAGCTTGGCCCTGGAGATTCGAAACTATGGCTACACCTTC. Translating gives CASSLALEIRNYGYTF.